The rows below give T cell receptor beta chains drawn from one sample of a study of T cell responses to AZD1222 COVID-19 vaccine. Sequencing used immunoSEQ multiplex PCR; TCRdb keeps in-frame clones, though not all of them. Here the sample spans fewer than 180,000 clones, 80% to 95% being singletons. This material consisted of peripheral blood, taken 28 days after the second AZD1222 dose. Receptor source: an adult who received the AZD1222 COVID-19 vaccine. The CDR3 runs from the conserved cysteine through the conserved F or W. Fields, in order: J gene, clone size, D gene, V gene, CDR3 protein, CDR3 DNA. D genes are given only for firm matches. Size values are once, few and many counts, or a class for expanded clones, and some rows have none.

j_call: TRBJ1-2
clone_size: NA
d_call: NA
v_call: TRBV28
cdr3_aa: CASSLSQGAIYGYTF
cdr3_nt: TGTGCCAGCAGTTTATCGCAGGGCGCCATCTATGGCTACACCTTC

j_call: TRBJ1-6
clone_size: once
d_call: NA
v_call: TRBV11-2
cdr3_aa: CASSLLQESPLHF
cdr3_nt: TGTGCCAGCAGCCTACTCCAGGAGTCACCCCTCCACTTT

j_call: TRBJ2-7
clone_size: NA
d_call: NA
v_call: TRBV18
cdr3_aa: CASSPGQGPFNEQYF
cdr3_nt: TGTGCCAGCTCACCCGGGCAGGGACCCTTCAACGAGCAGTACTTC

j_call: TRBJ2-5
clone_size: once
d_call: NA
v_call: TRBV7-7
cdr3_aa: CASSLEEVETQYF
cdr3_nt: TGTGCTAGCAGCTTAGAAGAAGTAGAGACCCAGTACTTC

j_call: TRBJ2-3
clone_size: NA
d_call: NA
v_call: TRBV24-1
cdr3_aa: CATSDRAGGSTDTQYF
cdr3_nt: TGTGCCACCAGTGATCGGGCGGGCGGCAGCACAGATACGCAGTATTTT

j_call: TRBJ2-2
clone_size: NA
d_call: NA
v_call: TRBV4-2
cdr3_aa: CASSPARDRDTGELFF
cdr3_nt: TGTGCCAGCAGCCCAGCCCGGGACCGGGACACCGGGGAGCTGTTTTTT

j_call: TRBJ2-1
clone_size: NA
d_call: TRBD2
v_call: TRBV27
cdr3_aa: CASRPFSGRNNEQFF
cdr3_nt: TGTGCCAGCAGGCCGTTTAGCGGGAGAAACAATGAGCAGTTCTTC

j_call: TRBJ2-5
clone_size: NA
d_call: NA
v_call: TRBV30
cdr3_aa: CAWSVAETQYF
cdr3_nt: TGTGCCTGGAGTGTAGCAGAGACCCAGTACTTC

j_call: TRBJ2-7
clone_size: NA
d_call: NA
v_call: TRBV9
cdr3_aa: CASSVGEGTTYEQYF
cdr3_nt: TGTGCCAGCAGCGTAGGGGAAGGGACGACCTACGAGCAGTACTTC

j_call: TRBJ2-1
clone_size: once
d_call: TRBD1
v_call: TRBV2
cdr3_aa: CASSLTGGEQFF
cdr3_nt: TGTGCCAGCAGTCTGACAGGGGGTGAGCAGTTCTTC

j_call: TRBJ2-1
clone_size: NA
d_call: TRBD1
v_call: TRBV2
cdr3_aa: CASRGQAENNEQFF
cdr3_nt: TGTGCCAGCAGAGGACAGGCCGAAAACAATGAGCAGTTCTTC

j_call: TRBJ1-2
clone_size: NA
d_call: NA
v_call: TRBV5-8
cdr3_aa: CASRPAGSTYIYGYTF
cdr3_nt: TGTGCCAGCAGGCCGGCCGGGTCTACCTATATTTATGGCTACACCTTC

j_call: TRBJ2-4
clone_size: NA
d_call: NA
v_call: TRBV5-4
cdr3_aa: CASSRIGVGGNIQYF
cdr3_nt: TGTGCCAGCAGCCGGATAGGGGTGGGGGGAAACATTCAGTACTTC

j_call: TRBJ2-1
clone_size: NA
d_call: NA
v_call: TRBV5-1
cdr3_aa: CASSLGLDNEQFF
cdr3_nt: TGCGCCAGCAGCTTGGGGTTAGATAATGAGCAGTTCTTC

j_call: TRBJ1-2
clone_size: NA
d_call: NA
v_call: TRBV30
cdr3_aa: CAWSPQGKNTF
cdr3_nt: TGTGCCTGGAGTCCGCAGGGAAAAAACACCTTC

j_call: TRBJ1-2
clone_size: NA
d_call: TRBD1
v_call: TRBV6-5
cdr3_aa: CASSYLRTGGGYGYTF
cdr3_nt: TGTGCCAGCAGTTACCTCCGGACAGGGGGCGGCTATGGCTACACCTTC

j_call: TRBJ2-1
clone_size: NA
d_call: NA
v_call: TRBV27
cdr3_aa: CASSSDRFSYNEQFF
cdr3_nt: TGTGCCAGCAGCTCGGACAGATTCTCCTACAATGAGCAGTTCTTC

j_call: TRBJ1-3
clone_size: NA
d_call: NA
v_call: TRBV7-8
cdr3_aa: CASSLGGAGNTIYF
cdr3_nt: TGTGCCAGCAGCTTAGGGGGCGCTGGAAACACCATATATTTT

j_call: TRBJ1-2
clone_size: NA
d_call: NA
v_call: TRBV28
cdr3_aa: CASSLFEGLYGYTF
cdr3_nt: TGTGCCAGCAGTTTATTTGAGGGGCTCTATGGCTACACCTTC

j_call: TRBJ2-3
clone_size: NA
d_call: TRBD2
v_call: TRBV7-9
cdr3_aa: CASGLAGAGDTQYF
cdr3_nt: TGTGCCAGCGGGCTAGCGGGAGCGGGAGATACGCAGTATTTT

j_call: TRBJ2-5
clone_size: NA
d_call: NA
v_call: TRBV12-3/TRBV12-4
cdr3_aa: CASRAGTQETQYF
cdr3_nt: TGTGCCAGCAGAGCAGGGACCCAAGAGACCCAGTACTTC

j_call: TRBJ2-5
clone_size: NA
d_call: NA
v_call: TRBV10-3
cdr3_aa: CAISNSAGQTSPYQETQYF
cdr3_nt: TGTGCCATCAGTAACTCCGCTGGACAGACCTCCCCGTACCAAGAGACCCAGTACTTC

j_call: TRBJ2-2
clone_size: NA
d_call: NA
v_call: TRBV29-1
cdr3_aa: CSVEVGIHTGELFF
cdr3_nt: TGCAGCGTTGAAGTCGGGATCCACACCGGGGAGCTGTTTTTT

j_call: TRBJ1-6
clone_size: NA
d_call: TRBD1
v_call: TRBV5-1
cdr3_aa: CASRQGTGVTPLHF
cdr3_nt: TGCGCCAGCAGGCAGGGGACAGGGGTAACACCCCTCCACTTT

j_call: TRBJ2-7
clone_size: NA
d_call: TRBD2
v_call: TRBV10-1
cdr3_aa: CASSDGTSGSIYEQYF
cdr3_nt: TGCGCCAGCAGTGATGGGACTAGCGGGTCGATCTACGAGCAGTACTTC

j_call: TRBJ1-1
clone_size: NA
d_call: NA
v_call: TRBV27
cdr3_aa: CASSLSLDSHTEAFF
cdr3_nt: TGTGCCAGCAGTTTATCTTTGGACAGTCACACTGAAGCTTTCTTT

j_call: TRBJ2-1
clone_size: NA
d_call: TRBD1
v_call: TRBV19
cdr3_aa: CASSMGQGHNEQFF
cdr3_nt: TGTGCCAGTAGTATGGGACAGGGACACAATGAGCAGTTCTTC

j_call: TRBJ1-2
clone_size: NA
d_call: TRBD1
v_call: TRBV27
cdr3_aa: CASRSGTGSDYNYGYTF
cdr3_nt: TGTGCCAGCAGATCCGGGACAGGGTCCGATTATAACTATGGCTACACCTTC

j_call: TRBJ1-1
clone_size: NA
d_call: NA
v_call: TRBV6-5
cdr3_aa: CASSTRGIEAFF
cdr3_nt: TGTGCCAGCAGTACCCGGGGCATTGAAGCTTTCTTT

j_call: TRBJ1-1
clone_size: NA
d_call: TRBD1
v_call: TRBV6-5
cdr3_aa: CASSFSGTGDPEAFF
cdr3_nt: TGTGCCAGCAGTTTCTCCGGGACAGGTGACCCAGAAGCTTTCTTT

j_call: TRBJ1-3
clone_size: NA
d_call: NA
v_call: TRBV5-1
cdr3_aa: CASSFSGRRDTIYF
cdr3_nt: TGCGCCAGCAGCTTTAGTGGGAGACGAGACACCATATATTTT

j_call: TRBJ2-7
clone_size: once
d_call: TRBD2
v_call: TRBV5-1
cdr3_aa: CASSKSPGLAGATGGEQYF
cdr3_nt: TGCGCCAGCAGCAAATCACCGGGACTAGCGGGAGCTACCGGAGGGGAGCAGTACTTC

j_call: TRBJ2-1
clone_size: NA
d_call: TRBD2
v_call: TRBV6-1
cdr3_aa: CASSESGLAGVEQFF
cdr3_nt: TGTGCCAGCAGTGAATCGGGACTAGCGGGAGTTGAGCAGTTCTTC

j_call: TRBJ1-1
clone_size: NA
d_call: TRBD1
v_call: TRBV2
cdr3_aa: CASKDRGLGTEAFF
cdr3_nt: TGTGCCAGCAAAGACAGGGGCTTGGGCACTGAAGCTTTCTTT

j_call: TRBJ2-7
clone_size: NA
d_call: NA
v_call: TRBV10-3
cdr3_aa: CATREGSDNYEQYF
cdr3_nt: TGTGCCACTAGAGAGGGGTCCGATAACTACGAGCAGTACTTC

j_call: TRBJ1-2
clone_size: NA
d_call: NA
v_call: TRBV3-1/TRBV3-2
cdr3_aa: CASSPGQYGYTF
cdr3_nt: TGTGCCAGCAGCCCGGGGCAATATGGCTACACCTTC

j_call: TRBJ1-1
clone_size: NA
d_call: TRBD1
v_call: TRBV2
cdr3_aa: CASSDGTAYTEAFF
cdr3_nt: TGTGCCAGCAGTGACGGGACAGCCTACACTGAAGCTTTCTTT

j_call: TRBJ2-2
clone_size: NA
d_call: NA
v_call: TRBV2
cdr3_aa: CASSVGTNTGELFF
cdr3_nt: TGTGCCAGCAGTGTGGGCACGAACACCGGGGAGCTGTTTTTT

j_call: TRBJ2-1
clone_size: NA
d_call: TRBD2
v_call: TRBV7-3
cdr3_aa: CASSEEPLAGRNEQFF
cdr3_nt: TGTGCCAGCAGCGAGGAGCCGCTAGCGGGACGCAATGAGCAGTTCTTC

j_call: TRBJ1-3
clone_size: NA
d_call: NA
v_call: TRBV30
cdr3_aa: CAWSRLRYSGNTIYF
cdr3_nt: TGTGCCTGGAGTCGGTTGCGGTACTCTGGAAACACCATATATTTT

j_call: TRBJ1-6
clone_size: NA
d_call: NA
v_call: TRBV5-5
cdr3_aa: CASSLALMGFPPLHF
cdr3_nt: TGTGCCAGCAGCTTGGCACTCATGGGTTTTCCACCCCTCCACTTT

j_call: TRBJ2-7
clone_size: NA
d_call: NA
v_call: TRBV27
cdr3_aa: CASSLLSYEQYF
cdr3_nt: TGTGCCAGCAGTTTATTATCCTACGAGCAGTACTTC

j_call: TRBJ2-3
clone_size: NA
d_call: TRBD2
v_call: TRBV27
cdr3_aa: CASSLPAGGGDTQYF
cdr3_nt: TGTGCCAGCAGTTTACCCGCGGGAGGGGGGGATACGCAGTATTTT

j_call: TRBJ2-1
clone_size: NA
d_call: TRBD2
v_call: TRBV28
cdr3_aa: CASSALSFSGSSYNEQFF
cdr3_nt: TGTGCCAGCAGTGCTCTTTCCTTTAGCGGGAGCTCCTACAATGAGCAGTTCTTC

j_call: TRBJ2-1
clone_size: once
d_call: NA
v_call: TRBV10-1
cdr3_aa: CASSEPPPGHGHEQFF
cdr3_nt: TGCGCCAGCAGTGAGCCCCCCCCGGGACACGGCCATGAGCAGTTCTTC

j_call: TRBJ1-1
clone_size: NA
d_call: NA
v_call: TRBV19
cdr3_aa: CASSMGLTEAFF
cdr3_nt: TGTGCCAGTAGTATGGGGCTCACTGAAGCTTTCTTT

j_call: TRBJ1-4
clone_size: NA
d_call: NA
v_call: TRBV9
cdr3_aa: CASSVGAGVEKLFF
cdr3_nt: TGTGCCAGCAGCGTAGGGGCAGGGGTTGAAAAACTGTTTTTT

j_call: TRBJ1-2
clone_size: NA
d_call: NA
v_call: TRBV14
cdr3_aa: CASSQDLGRGYTF
cdr3_nt: TGTGCCAGCAGCCAAGATTTGGGTCGTGGCTACACCTTC